This T cell receptor (beta chain) was profiled in a study of T cell responses to AZD1222 COVID-19 vaccine. Only in-frame clones appear in the TCRdb table, and some are missing; sequencing was by immunoSEQ multiplex PCR. Counted here are 180,000 or so clones, about nine tenths occurring once; the ten biggest clones make up roughly 1.9%. Germline V gene lookup returns CDR1 MNHEY and CDR2 SVGEGT. V was trimmed by 2 bases and J by 6 bases, leaving 11 bases between them. The CDR3 is 14 residues long. Pooling was applied to second doses at about 4 or about 12 weeks. On this clone itself: Its target is unknown.

Regarding the study as a whole: Seropositivity was recorded at baseline in only a handful of AZD1222 recipients. Repertoires were collected only later (after the peak T cell response had occurred).

The V and J genes are TRBV6-2 or TRBV6-3 and TRBJ1-5, with D maybe TRBD1 (5 bases). Sequenced material: peripheral blood, taken 28 days after the second AZD1222 dose. The origin of this receptor is an adult who received the AZD1222 COVID-19 vaccine. CDR3 DNA sequence: TGTGCCAGCAGTTACATCGGGGCAGTTCAGCCCCAGCATTTT. It specifies CASSYIGAVQPQHF.